The 17 T cell receptor beta chains given below trace back to one sample, sequenced in a study of spatial heterogeneity in lung cancer. Via MiXCR, TCRdb re-called the 5' RACE reads, giving one row per CDR3 protein. The data hold roughly 3,000 distinct CDR3 sequences, with roughly 16% observed a single time. No cognate antigen is known for these TCRs. The time point is: sample taken at primary tumor resection. Broader study findings: Expanded alpha and beta TCR counts within tumors tracked tumor mutation counts.

Source: lung tumor tissue, taken at surgery. The source is a male donor with early-stage non-small cell lung cancer.

This clonotype is labeled medium-sized. The CDR3 spells CASSRTGAPQETQYF. CDR3 in DNA: TGTGCCAGCAGCAGGACAGGGGCCCCCCAAGAGACCCAGTACTTC. The chain carries TRBV7-9 and TRBJ2-5, with 9 bases matching TRBD1. The CDR3 spans 15 residues. V shed 5 bases, J shed 1 base, and the junction held 5 bases outside the gene matches. CDR1 is SEHNR and CDR2 is FQNEAQ in the germline V gene (reference sequence).

This clonotype has only a few counts. The V and J genes are TRBV20-1 and TRBJ2-7; 9 bases line up with TRBD2. Germline values: CDR1 DFQATT, CDR2 SNEGSKA (reference sequence). V lost 0 bases and J lost 1; bases outside the gene matches: 7. The CDR3 length is 16 residues. The DNA for the CDR3 is TGCAGTGCTAGAGATCTAGGGAGCGGGAGGTCCTACGAGCAGTACTTC. Translation gives CSARDLGSGRSYEQYF.

This clonotype showed up many times. This chain joins TRBV20-1 and TRBJ2-1; TRBD1 matches at 9 bases. The CDR3 is 14 residues long. The germline gives CDR1 DFQATT, CDR2 SNEGSKA (reference sequence). Trimming took 6 bases from V and 4 from J; bases not matched to a gene: 7. This chain's CDR3 is CSARTGGDYNEQFF. In DNA, the CDR3 is TGCAGTGCGCGCACAGGGGGCGATTACAATGAGCAGTTCTTC.

V is TRBV7-9 and J is TRBJ2-2; 8 positions match TRBD1. This CDR3 spans 16 amino acids. Looked up from germline, CDR1 is SEHNR and CDR2 is FQNEAQ (reference sequence). Germline trimming cut 4 bases from V and 3 bases from J; bases unmatched to any gene: 7. CDR3 nucleotides: TGTGCCAGCAGCTCTAGACAGGGGCTCGACACCGGGGAGCTGTTTTTT. This sequence encodes CASSSRQGLDTGELFF.

This clonotype counts as large. The chain uses TRBV28 and TRBJ2-3; D not resolved. The CDR3 contains 12 residues. The ends were cut back, 6 bases at V and 2 bases at J, with 6 bases in the middle. Germline CDR1 MDHEN, CDR2 SYDVKM. This CDR3 is CASSRTTDTQYF. The CDR3 DNA reads as TGTGCCAGCAGCCGGACCACAGATACGCAGTATTTT. Together with reference TRBV28 and TRBJ2-3, the CDR3 gives the full variable domain: DVKVTQSSRYLVKRTGEKVFLECVQDMDHENMFWYRQDPGLGLRLIYFSYDVKMKEKGDIPEGYSVSREKKERFSLILESASTNQTSMYLCASSRTTDTQYFGPGTRLTVL.

This clonotype is termed medium-sized. The chain links TRBV12-3 or TRBV12-4 to TRBJ1-3; D unclear. CDR3 size: 15 residues. V was trimmed by 8 bases and J by 3 bases, leaving 17 bases between them. The CDR3 loop reads CASSGLGRYGNTIYF. The CDR3 DNA sequence: TGTGCCAGCTCAGGACTCGGGCGGTATGGAAACACCATATATTTT.

This clonotype is medium-sized in the sample. The gene calls are TRBV6-5 and TRBJ2-5; TRBD1 aligns across 7 bases. The V gene's germline CDR1 is MNHEY and CDR2 SVGAGI. The V segment lost 11 bases and the J segment 4 bases; nucleotides outside the gene matches: 13. This CDR3 contains 14 residues. CDR3 residues: CASAGTGVGETQYF. The CDR3 DNA is TGTGCCTCCGCCGGAACAGGGGTAGGAGAGACCCAGTACTTC.

This clonotype was observed many times. CDR3 residues: CASMSWRTGVGELFF. The CDR3 DNA is TGTGCCAGCATGAGCTGGAGGACAGGGGTCGGGGAGCTGTTTTTT. V usage is TRBV25-1 and J usage is TRBJ2-2, with TRBD1 matching 9 bases. Trimming at V came to 7 bases and at J to 7 bases, leaving 10 bases not matched to a gene. CDR1 is MGHDK, CDR2 SYGVNS, per germline. CDR3 size: 15 residues.

The chain is built from TRBV24-1 and TRBJ2-5; 8 bases are a match to TRBD2. The CDR3 is 17 residues long. The ends lost 3 bases at V and 4 bases at J; junction bases unmatched: 12. Looked up from germline, CDR1 is KGHDR and CDR2 is SFDVKD. The DNA of the CDR3 is TGTGCCACCAGTGATGGGGGACTAGGGCGGGAGTCAGAGACCCAGTACTTC. This encodes CATSDGGLGRESETQYF.

This clonotype qualifies as medium-sized (0.01 to 0.1%). The chain is built from TRBV28 and TRBJ1-5; 8 bases map to TRBD1. There are 13 residues in the CDR3. Germline V gene data show CDR1 as MDHEN and CDR2 as SYDVKM. The V and J ends lost 6 bases and 6 bases, in that order; junction bases with no gene match: 4. The CDR3 DNA reads TGTGCCAGCAGGGACAGGGAGTCTCAGCCCCAGCATTTT. It yields the protein CASRDRESQPQHF.

The chain uses TRBV27 and TRBJ2-7; no clear D gene. CDR1 and CDR2 (germline): MNHEY, SMNVEV (reference sequence). V gave up 6 bases and J gave up 4 bases, with 13 bases separating them. CDR3 length equals 13 residues. CDR3 amino acids: CASRVPWSYEQYF. CDR3 nucleotide sequence: TGTGCCAGCAGGGTGCCCTGGTCGTACGAGCAGTACTTC.

This chain uses TRBV10-3 with TRBJ2-5; the D call may be TRBD1 or TRBD2 (5 bases each). Trimming removed 6 bases at V and 2 bases at J, with 13 bases between. Germline CDR1 is ENHRY and CDR2 is SYGVKD. This CDR3 region has 14 residues. The chain's CDR3 is CAIRGERPQETQYF. In nucleotides, the CDR3 is TGTGCCATCAGAGGGGAGAGGCCACAAGAGACCCAGTACTTC.

This clonotype has just a few counts. The chain joins TRBV27 to TRBJ2-5; no firm D call. Germline assignment: CDR1 MNHEY and CDR2 SMNVEV (reference sequence). The CDR3 runs 10 residues. The V end lost 10 bases, the J end lost 2 bases, and 5 bases lay between the germline ends. DNA of the CDR3: TGTGCCATGAGACAAGAGACCCAGTACTTC. Translated, it gives CAMRQETQYF.

By share, this clonotype ranks as medium-sized (0.01 to 0.1%). The genes are TRBV7-2 and TRBJ2-5; no clear D. Trimming removed 6 bases at V and 2 bases at J, with 10 bases between. In germline, CDR1 is SGHTA, CDR2 FQGNSA. The CDR3 extends over 13 amino acids. DNA for the CDR3: TGTGCCAGCAGAGCACTCCCTCAAGAGACCCAGTACTTC. Its translation is CASRALPQETQYF.

At least ten counts were recorded for this clonotype. This chain links TRBV19 with TRBJ2-3; the D gene is possibly TRBD1 (7 bases). Germline V CDR1 and CDR2: LNHDA, SQIVND (reference sequence). V was pared by 10 bases and J by 2 bases, with 19 bases between. This CDR3 has 15 residues. The CDR3 region is CATLGRQGNTDTQYF. The CDR3 DNA reads as TGTGCCACCCTCGGGAGACAGGGCAACACAGATACGCAGTATTTT.

This clonotype was seen a handful of times. V usage is TRBV20-1 and J usage is TRBJ2-7; D unresolved. The V and J ends lost 3 bases and 0 bases respectively, with 9 bases between them. The CDR3 is 13 amino acids. Germline V gene data show CDR1 as DFQATT and CDR2 as SNEGSKA (reference sequence). In DNA, the CDR3 is TGCAGTGCTAGCTCGACTTTCTCCTACGAGCAGTACTTC. Its protein product is CSASSTFSYEQYF.

By frequency in the sample, this clonotype is medium-sized. V gene TRBV7-9 combines with J gene TRBJ1-1; D is perhaps TRBD1 (5 bases). CDR1 is SEHNR, CDR2 FQNEAQ, per germline (reference sequence). There are 13 residues in the CDR3. The V end lost 1 base, the J end lost 4 bases, and 7 bases lay between the germline ends. CDR3 in DNA: TGTGCCAGCAGCTTAGGAGGGACCACTGAAGCTTTCTTT. It is translated as CASSLGGTTEAFF.